This T cell receptor beta chain emerged from a study of blood T cell repertoires in COVID-19 (dated by TCRdb to the early 2020s). Study-level background: The collaborator samples originated in the United States, Italy and Spain and spanned the acute and convalescent phases of COVID-19. The material from the prospective study consisted of cDNA or gDNA derived from T cells, B-cell-depleted T cells, or PBMCs. HLA class I and class II types, where available, came from metadata supplied by the sample provider rather than from assay-based typing. Samples were obtained from the ongoing ImmuneRACE study (first 160 participants) and from over a thousand subjects provided by 6 global collaborators. Subjects who had been exposed to COVID-19, were actively infected with it, or had recovered from it provided the deeply sampled blood TCRbeta repertoires that made up the dataset. Sample metadata almost always included a de-identified subject ID, COVID-19 status, age in years and sex. The repertoires were released in a freely available public database meant as a resource for research on the immune response to SARS-CoV-2. Findings and caveats that apply to the study as a whole: The quantity of clinical and demographic metadata differed by source and by participant and was supplied without curation.

The immunoSEQ Assay, a bias-controlled multiplex PCR, was used to amplify TCRbeta CDR3 regions from genomic DNA. Per the original workflow: The number of nucleated cells in each sample was estimated from the amplification of reference gene primers within the assay. To quantify the absolute abundance of each unique TCRbeta CDR3 rearrangement, sequence reads were collapsed and filtered. For each sample, productive Simpson clonality was calculated by taking the square root of Simpson's diversity index across productive rearrangements. Entries here come from immuneACCESS through TCRdb and include only in-frame sequences with V and J called. Some clones fail to appear in such tables; in the studies checked, an unresolved V gene covers under half of the shortfall, and the cause of the remainder is unknown. From that table come the V and J calls and clone size; the DNA was used to work out D and trimming. This sample lists fewer than 150,000 clones; approximately 83% were detected once. The ten largest clones represent about 17% of the sample.

Reading from cysteine to phenylalanine, the CDR3 counts 12 amino acids. Only the CDR3 region is kept as DNA, spanning 36 bases read in frame from base 1. CDR1 and CDR2 are read off the germline V gene as SGHAT and FQNNGV. The V end loses 5 bases and the J end loses 4 bases, and a stretch of 8 bases separates them. Samples from volunteer blood donors who had recovered from COVID-19 were contributed by a second Seattle source. Each collaborating institution followed its own protocols to collect whole blood in K2EDTA tubes. Collaborator samples were shipped for TCRbeta analysis as frozen whole blood, isolated PBMCs, or DNA extracted from either sample type. Points on this clone: Its antigen is unknown. No base quality information exists; no much larger clone differs at one position.

The chain employs TRBV11-2 and TRBJ1-2; TRBD1 could be the D gene, as 6 bases match. The clonotype originates from a woman aged 45-65 years who had recovered from COVID-19. The sample comprised peripheral blood. The CDR3 has the sequence CASSQDSYGYTF. The nucleotide sequence is TGTGCCAGCAGCCAGGACAGCTATGGCTACACCTTC.